The T cell receptor beta chain under discussion was sequenced for a study of T cell changes during pregnancy in multiple sclerosis. Method: immunoSEQ multiplex PCR; TCRdb's copy keeps in-frame clones and lacks some. Counted here are tens of thousands of clones, 70% to 90% occurring once; the ten biggest clones make up over 0.65%. This clone was recorded once. The V gene end was trimmed by 4 bases and the J gene end by 3 bases; junction bases not matched to a gene: 13. This CDR3 is built from 18 residues. Germline CDR1 reads SEHNR; CDR2 reads FQNEAQ (reference sequence). This receptor was obtained from a female donor in good health, enrolled as a control in a pregnancy study. The rearrangement joins TRBV7-9 to TRBJ2-3; 10 bases are a match to TRBD1. The source material was CD4+ T cells from peripheral blood mononuclear cells, sampled in the first trimester of pregnancy. The CDR3 nucleotides read TGTGCCAGCAGCTGGGGGGCAGGGCCGGGACAGGGGACAGATACGCAGTATTTT. Translated: CASSWGAGPGQGTDTQYF.